Included here is one T cell receptor (beta chain) sequence, with context. This CDR3 is 17 amino acids long. V was clipped by 6 bases and J by 0 bases; unmatched bases: 12. The germline gives CDR1 KGHSH, CDR2 LQKENI. Assay used: immunoSEQ multiplex PCR; TCRdb lists only in-frame clones, some missing. Of about 150,000 clones listed, roughly 88% are singletons. This entry is derived from a study of blood T cell repertoires in COVID-19. Patients in Seattle were enrolled during active infection, then followed longitudinally. Sample: peripheral blood. This TCR was sampled from a man in his sixties with COVID-19, enrolled during active disease. The J gene is TRBJ1-1, the V gene TRBV18, with 8 bases lining up with TRBD1. This CDR3 is CASSLINGQGLNTEAFF. The CDR3 nucleotides read TGTGCCAGCTCGCTCATAAACGGACAGGGATTGAACACTGAAGCTTTCTTT.